The subject of this entry is one TCR beta chain. The specificity of this receptor is unknown. Base-call qualities are not available, and no considerably larger clone is one nucleotide away. Libraries were built with the immunoSEQ multiplex PCR assay. RNA was extracted from all samples and reverse transcribed into cDNA as template for TCR sequencing. First-strand cDNA was synthesized using SuperScript III with a 2:1 mix of oligo-dT and random hexamers. A synthetic immune receptor repertoire was used to measure amplification bias, and any remaining bias was corrected computationally. The authors processed their data as follows. Raw reads were preprocessed to remove errors, and CDR3 was defined by IMGT conventions from the conserved cysteine to phenylalanine. Clonality was computed as 1 minus the Shannon entropy, with the entropy normalized by log2 of the number of productive unique TCRs. Scalp TCRbeta sequences were cross-referenced with sorted blood CD4 and CD8 repertoires so that the CD4 or CD8 identity of scalp clones could be inferred. TCRdb re-hosts the immuneACCESS table, in-frame sequences only. Its copies lack some clones; in the studies checked, an unresolved V gene accounts for under half of them, and the cause for the rest is not known. V and J calls and clone size are as listed in that table; D and trimming were resolved from the DNA. The sample profile shows some 20,000 clones; around 62% of them were found once. Jointly, the top ten make up less than 5.5% of the sample.

These data belong to a study of CD8+ T cells in alopecia areata (dated by TCRdb to the late 2010s). At the level of the whole study: The study used high-throughput TCRbeta sequencing to examine T cell clonal expansion in alopecia areata, in both the C3H/HeJ mouse model and human patients. In humans, TCRbeta sequencing was performed on scalp tissue and on sorted CD4+ and CD8+ peripheral blood T cells from healthy controls and from patients with patchy or totalis/universalis alopecia areata. Scalp clonality was compared among normal scalp (n=4), patchy alopecia areata scalp (n=8), and alopecia totalis/universalis scalp (n=8). The RNA source kit depended on sample type: the PAXgene miRNA kit for fixed scalp, the miRNeasy kit for PBMCs, and the RNeasy kit for mouse skin. TCRbeta CDR3 regions were amplified by immunoSEQ multiplex PCR using 35 Vbeta forward and 13 Jbeta reverse primers. The research as a whole found: Compared with normal scalp, lesional scalp, particularly in alopecia totalis/universalis, had higher clonality and more expanded CD8+ clones, which suggests antigenic drive. Unlike mouse skin, where gammadelta T cells dominate, normal human skin contains resident alphabeta T cells that get sequenced too, which complicates analysis of the scalp TCR repertoire. Shared TCR sequences between patients were less evident than in mice, which may be partly attributable to HLA diversity in the patient population.

Based on the germline V gene, the CDR1 and CDR2 sequences are MGHRA and YSYEKL. V gives up 0 bases and J gives up 5 bases, and the segment between their germline ends measures 14 bases. Taken from cysteine to phenylalanine, the CDR3 has 17 residues. Only CDR3 DNA remains: 51 bases, in frame from the first base. For five biomarker-study patients, CD4+ cells were further sorted into CD25+CD127- cells. From alopecia areata patients, peripheral blood was collected along with lesional scalp punch biopsies. PBMCs were isolated by density centrifugation and stained for CD3, CD4 and CD8, after which CD4+ and CD8+ T cells were sorted on a FACSAria. Alopecia areata patients who were not treated were recruited through a multicenter biomarker study.

The sequenced sample was CD4+ Tregs sorted from blood. The chain employs TRBV4-1 and TRBJ2-6; the D segment could be TRBD1, given 6 matching bases. The receptor was isolated from a human donor with alopecia areata. CDR3 protein: CASSQEIQGPRANVLTF. At the DNA level, the sequence is TGCGCCAGCAGCCAAGAAATTCAGGGGCCTAGGGCCAACGTCCTGACTTTC.